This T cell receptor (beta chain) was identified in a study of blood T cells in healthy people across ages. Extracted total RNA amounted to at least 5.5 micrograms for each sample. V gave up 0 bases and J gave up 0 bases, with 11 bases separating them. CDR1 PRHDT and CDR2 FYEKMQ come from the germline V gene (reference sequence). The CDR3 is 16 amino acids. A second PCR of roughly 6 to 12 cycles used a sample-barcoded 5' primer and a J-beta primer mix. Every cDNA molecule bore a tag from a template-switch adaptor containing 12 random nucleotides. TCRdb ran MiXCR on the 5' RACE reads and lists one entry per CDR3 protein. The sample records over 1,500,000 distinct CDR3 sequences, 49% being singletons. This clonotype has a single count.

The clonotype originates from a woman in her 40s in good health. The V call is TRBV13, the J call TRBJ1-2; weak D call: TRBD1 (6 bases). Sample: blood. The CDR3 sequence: CASSLGSDSSNYGYTF. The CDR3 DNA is TGTGCCAGCAGCTTAGGCTCGGACAGCTCTAACTATGGCTACACCTTC.